A single sample is the source of the 6 T cell receptor beta chains below, sequenced in a study of cytomegalovirus exposure and HLA in healthy donors (dated by TCRdb to the late 2010s). Receptor amplification or capture employed the immunoSEQ multiplex PCR assay. For the multiplex PCR, a mixture combining 60 forward primers for TCR Vbeta segments and 13 reverse primers for TCR Jbeta segments was used. In its TCRdb copy, this immuneACCESS table keeps in-frame sequences only and misses some clones. Where compared with another copy, unresolved V genes explain less than half of these, and the others have no known cause. This sample lists over 95,000 clones; over 65% were detected once. 3.5% to 5% of the sample is held by the ten biggest clonotypes. Sequenced material: PBMCs. The origin of the receptors is a woman in her 40s in good health and CMV-seropositive.

In its sample, this clone was seen a few times. This chain uses TRBV7-2 with TRBJ1-5; D gene unclear. CDR3 length: 15 amino acids. CDR1 SGHTA and CDR2 FQGNSA come from the germline V gene. Trimming removed 0 bases from V and 4 bases from J, with 10 bases in between. CDR3 loop: CASSLALRGNQPQHF. The CDR3, as DNA: TGTGCCAGCAGCTTAGCACTACGTGGGAATCAGCCCCAGCATTTT. Full variable domain (rest looked up from reference TRBV7-2 and TRBJ1-5): GAGVSQSPSNKVTEKGKDVELRCDPISGHTALYWYRQSLGQGLEFLIYFQGNSAPDKSGLPSDRFSAERTGGSVSTLTIQRTQQEDSAVYLCASSLALRGNQPQHFGDGTRLSIL.

V usage is TRBV11-2 and J usage is TRBJ2-3; TRBD2 is a possible D gene (6 bases). V was shortened by 5 bases and J by 4 bases, with 22 bases between the two germline ends. Germline CDR1 SGHAT, CDR2 FQNNGV. This CDR3 is built from 17 residues. This CDR3 reads CASSPSLLAVGADTQYF. The CDR3 DNA follows: TGTGCCAGCAGCCCTAGCCTCTTAGCGGTTGGGGCAGATACGCAGTATTTT.

CDR3 sequence (DNA): TGTGCCTGGAACCGAGGACAGGGGTCCTACAATGAGCAGTTCTTC. The encoded protein is CAWNRGQGSYNEQFF. This sequence joins TRBV30 and TRBJ2-1, with 9 bases that match TRBD1. Germline V gene data show CDR1 as GTSNPN and CDR2 as SVGIG (reference sequence). The CDR3 spans 15 residues. Trimming removed 4 bases from V and 1 base from J; junction bases left unmatched: 5.

A few counts support this clone. The CDR3 loop reads CASSLVFGQGGGVYF. DNA of the CDR3: TGTGCCAGCAGCTTAGTTTTTGGACAGGGCGGTGGGGTCTACTTC. This rearrangement joins TRBV7-6 to TRBJ2-5, with 8 bases identical to TRBD1. Germline CDR1 is SGHVS and CDR2 is FNYEAQ. Germline trimming cut 1 base from V and 14 bases from J; bases unmatched to any gene: 15. The CDR3 is 15 amino acids.

The chain's CDR3 is CASSGQGISGRANNEQFF. The DNA of the CDR3 is TGTGCCAGCAGCGGTCAGGGGATTAGCGGGAGGGCCAACAATGAGCAGTTCTTC. This chain links TRBV27 with TRBJ2-1, with 11 bases aligning to TRBD2. The CDR3 totals 18 residues. J lost 5 bases, V lost 6 bases, and 15 bases had no gene match. CDR1 and CDR2 (germline): MNHEY, SMNVEV (reference sequence).

V usage is TRBV29-1 and J usage is TRBJ2-7, with 8 positions matching TRBD1. Germline V gene data show CDR1 as SQVTM and CDR2 as ANQGSEA. Unmatched junction bases numbered 2, after V lost 4 bases and J lost 0 bases. This CDR3 is 13 amino acids long. CDR3 region: CSVGDRNSYEQYF. CDR3 nucleotides: TGCAGCGTTGGGGACAGGAACTCCTACGAGCAGTACTTC.